The T cell receptor (beta chain) described here comes from a study of T cells after somatic rescue of genetic block. Trimming removed 5 bases at V and 1 base at J, with 14 bases between. Germline CDR1 SGHAT, CDR2 FQNNGV. CDR3 length: 15 residues. Profiled with immunoSEQ multiplex PCR; TCRdb holds only in-frame clones, not every one. The top ten hold about 22% of the sample, which has 9,000 to 10,000 clones, 70% to 85% seen once. Sequencing was performed on peripheral blood mononuclear cells (PBMCs). This receptor was taken from a boy aged 5-17 years. The chain joins TRBV11-2 to TRBJ2-5; the D gene is possibly TRBD2 (5 bases). CDR3 nucleotides: TGTGCCAGCAGCCCCAGGAGGCGGTTCCAAGAGACCCAGTACTTC. This translates into CASSPRRRFQETQYF.